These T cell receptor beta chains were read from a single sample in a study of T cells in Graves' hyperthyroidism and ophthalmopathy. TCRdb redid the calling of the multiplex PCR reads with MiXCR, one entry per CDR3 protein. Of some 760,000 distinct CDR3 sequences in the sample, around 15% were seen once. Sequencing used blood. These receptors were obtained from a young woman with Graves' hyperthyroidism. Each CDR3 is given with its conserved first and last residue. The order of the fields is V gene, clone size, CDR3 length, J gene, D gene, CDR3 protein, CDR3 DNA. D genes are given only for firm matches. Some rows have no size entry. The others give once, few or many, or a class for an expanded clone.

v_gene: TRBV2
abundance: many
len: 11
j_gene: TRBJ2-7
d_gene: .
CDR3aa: CASSGLGEQYF
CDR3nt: TGTGCCAGCAGTGGCCTGGGAGAGCAGTACTTC

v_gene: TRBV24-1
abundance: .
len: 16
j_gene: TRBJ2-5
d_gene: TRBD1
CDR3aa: CATSPRRGTGEETQYF
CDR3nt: TGTGCCACCAGCCCTAGGAGGGGGACAGGGGAAGAGACCCAGTACTTC

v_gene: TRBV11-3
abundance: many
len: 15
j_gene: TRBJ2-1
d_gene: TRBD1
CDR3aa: CASSLRGTGHNEQFF
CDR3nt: TGTGCCAGCAGCCTCAGGGGGACAGGGCACAATGAGCAGTTCTTC

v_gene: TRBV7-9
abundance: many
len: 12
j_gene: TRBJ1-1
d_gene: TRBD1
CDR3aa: CASSSGGSVAFF
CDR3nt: TGTGCCAGCAGCTCAGGGGGCTCAGTAGCTTTCTTT

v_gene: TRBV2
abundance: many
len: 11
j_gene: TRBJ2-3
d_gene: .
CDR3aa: CATAPRDTQYF
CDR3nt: TGTGCGACAGCCCCTAGAGATACGCAGTATTTT

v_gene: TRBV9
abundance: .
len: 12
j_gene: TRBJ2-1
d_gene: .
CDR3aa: CASSVLDHEQFF
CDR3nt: TGTGCCAGCAGCGTATTGGACCATGAGCAGTTCTTC

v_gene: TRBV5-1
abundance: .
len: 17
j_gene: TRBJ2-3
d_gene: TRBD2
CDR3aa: CATQSGLAGGLIDTQYF
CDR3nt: TGCGCCACCCAGTCTGGACTAGCGGGGGGGCTCATAGATACGCAGTATTTT

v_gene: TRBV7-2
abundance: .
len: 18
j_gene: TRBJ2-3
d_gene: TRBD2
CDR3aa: CASSLGPSLAGGPDTQYF
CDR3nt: TGTGCCAGCAGCTTAGGGCCCTCGCTAGCGGGAGGGCCCGATACGCAGTATTTT

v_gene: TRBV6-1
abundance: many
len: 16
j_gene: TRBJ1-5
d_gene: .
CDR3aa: CASSPAGVYSNQPQHF
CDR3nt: TGTGCCAGCAGCCCTGCCGGTGTTTATAGCAATCAGCCCCAGCATTTT

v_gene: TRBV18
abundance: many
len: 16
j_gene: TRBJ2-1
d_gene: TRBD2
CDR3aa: CASSTSGKTLYNEQFF
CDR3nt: TGTGCCAGCTCAACTAGCGGGAAGACCCTCTACAATGAGCAGTTCTTC

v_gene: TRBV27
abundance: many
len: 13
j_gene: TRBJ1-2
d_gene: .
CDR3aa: CASKAGNNYGYTF
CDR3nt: TGTGCCAGCAAAGCAGGGAACAACTATGGCTACACCTTC

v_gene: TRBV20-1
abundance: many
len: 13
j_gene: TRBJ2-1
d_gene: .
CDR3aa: CSASGKRVNEQFF
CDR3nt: TGCAGTGCTAGCGGGAAGAGGGTCAATGAGCAGTTCTTC